These T cell receptor beta chains were read from a single sample in a study of CD8 T cells in Susac syndrome. TCRdb fed the immunoSEQ multiplex PCR reads into MiXCR, producing one record per CDR3 protein. The repertoire holds about 140,000 distinct CDR3 sequences, with around 95% as singletons. Material for sequencing was CD4+ T cells from PBMCs. The receptors here all came from a human donor with multiple sclerosis. Each CDR3 is given with its conserved first and last residue. A D gene is named only where the DNA matches it firmly. Clone sizes are given selectively: once, few, many, or a class where the clone is expanded.

v_call: TRBV24-1; clone_size: NA; j_call: TRBJ2-4; d_call: TRBD1; cdr3_nt: TGTGCCACCAGTGACCCCTACGGACAGGGGCAGTACTTC; cdr3_aa: CATSDPYGQGQYF
v_call: TRBV7-9; clone_size: NA; j_call: TRBJ2-5; d_call: TRBD1; cdr3_nt: TGTGCCAGCACCGAGACAGGGGTTTGGGAGACCCAGTACTTC; cdr3_aa: CASTETGVWETQYF
v_call: TRBV3-1; clone_size: NA; j_call: TRBJ1-2; d_call: NA; cdr3_nt: TGTGCCAGCAGCCAAGATGAGGGGCGGGATGGCTACACCTTC; cdr3_aa: CASSQDEGRDGYTF
v_call: TRBV7-2; clone_size: NA; j_call: TRBJ2-6; d_call: NA; cdr3_nt: TGTGCCAGCAGCTACCGTTGGGGCTCTGGGGCCAACGTCCTGACTTTC; cdr3_aa: CASSYRWGSGANVLTF
v_call: TRBV27; clone_size: NA; j_call: TRBJ1-1; d_call: NA; cdr3_nt: TGTGCCAGCAGCCGGGACGGGGACACTGAAGCTTTCTTT; cdr3_aa: CASSRDGDTEAFF
v_call: TRBV2; clone_size: NA; j_call: TRBJ1-4; d_call: NA; cdr3_nt: TGTGCCAGCAGGACAGAGGCAAATGAAAAACTGTTTTTT; cdr3_aa: CASRTEANEKLFF
v_call: TRBV7-6; clone_size: NA; j_call: TRBJ2-7; d_call: NA; cdr3_nt: TGTGCCAGCAGCTTAGAACAGGGAGGCGAGCAGTACTTC; cdr3_aa: CASSLEQGGEQYF
v_call: TRBV7-2; clone_size: NA; j_call: TRBJ2-7; d_call: TRBD2; cdr3_nt: TGTGCCAGCACCCCCAGGCGGGGGACGGGCGAGCAGTACTTC; cdr3_aa: CASTPRRGTGEQYF
v_call: TRBV30; clone_size: NA; j_call: TRBJ1-4; d_call: TRBD1; cdr3_nt: TGTGCACGGACGACAGGGGGCGGAAAACTGTTTTTT; cdr3_aa: CARTTGGGKLFF
v_call: TRBV3-1; clone_size: NA; j_call: TRBJ2-3; d_call: TRBD2; cdr3_nt: TGTGCCAGCAGCCAAGCTCTAGCGGGGGGCACAGATACGCAGTATTTT; cdr3_aa: CASSQALAGGTDTQYF
v_call: TRBV5-1; clone_size: once; j_call: TRBJ2-3; d_call: NA; cdr3_nt: TGCGCCAGCGGAGACTCGAGAAGCACAGATACGCAGTATTTT; cdr3_aa: CASGDSRSTDTQYF
v_call: TRBV20-1; clone_size: NA; j_call: TRBJ1-1; d_call: TRBD1; cdr3_nt: TGCAGTGCTACTAGAAACAGGGGCACTATGAACACTGAAGCTTTCTTT; cdr3_aa: CSATRNRGTMNTEAFF
v_call: TRBV24-1; clone_size: NA; j_call: TRBJ2-1; d_call: NA; cdr3_nt: TGTGCCACCAGTGATTGGCCTAGCGAGAGCTCCTACAATGAGCAGTTCTTC; cdr3_aa: CATSDWPSESSYNEQFF
v_call: TRBV20-1; clone_size: NA; j_call: TRBJ2-7; d_call: TRBD2; cdr3_nt: TGCAGTGGAGCGGGAGGTACCTACGAGCAGTACTTC; cdr3_aa: CSGAGGTYEQYF
v_call: TRBV20-1; clone_size: NA; j_call: TRBJ2-7; d_call: NA; cdr3_nt: TGCAGTGCTAGTGTAGGGGTGGCCTACGAGCAGTACTTC; cdr3_aa: CSASVGVAYEQYF
v_call: TRBV23-1; clone_size: NA; j_call: TRBJ2-3; d_call: NA; cdr3_nt: TGCGCCAGCACCCCTACGGACCCCCGACCCACAGATACGCAGTATTTT; cdr3_aa: CASTPTDPRPTDTQYF
v_call: TRBV27; clone_size: NA; j_call: TRBJ1-1; d_call: NA; cdr3_nt: TGTGCCAGCAGTTCCCTGGGCATGAACACTGAAGCTTTCTTT; cdr3_aa: CASSSLGMNTEAFF
v_call: TRBV20-1; clone_size: NA; j_call: TRBJ2-7; d_call: TRBD2; cdr3_nt: TGCAGTGCTCTACTAGCGGGAGGTTTTTCCTACGAGCAGTACTTC; cdr3_aa: CSALLAGGFSYEQYF
v_call: TRBV20-1; clone_size: NA; j_call: TRBJ2-1; d_call: NA; cdr3_nt: TGCAGTGCGGCTACAGGAAGTGAGCAGTTCTTC; cdr3_aa: CSAATGSEQFF
v_call: TRBV3-1; clone_size: NA; j_call: TRBJ2-1; d_call: TRBD1; cdr3_nt: TGTGCCAGCAGCCAACGGACAGGGAACCACAATGAGCAGTTCTTC; cdr3_aa: CASSQRTGNHNEQFF
v_call: TRBV29-1; clone_size: NA; j_call: TRBJ1-1; d_call: NA; cdr3_nt: TGCAGCGTTGCCACAGGGACTGAGCACACTGAAGCTTTCTTT; cdr3_aa: CSVATGTEHTEAFF
v_call: TRBV6-1; clone_size: NA; j_call: TRBJ2-1; d_call: TRBD2; cdr3_nt: TGTGCCAGCAGTCCCGCGGGACTAGCGGGGGGCACCCCGGGGCAGTTCTTC; cdr3_aa: CASSPAGLAGGTPGQFF
v_call: TRBV29-1; clone_size: NA; j_call: TRBJ2-3; d_call: TRBD1; cdr3_nt: TGCAGCGTGCGTACAGGGGGACGTAGCACAGATACGCAGTATTTT; cdr3_aa: CSVRTGGRSTDTQYF
v_call: TRBV11-3; clone_size: once; j_call: TRBJ2-7; d_call: TRBD2; cdr3_nt: TGTGCCAGCAGCTTAGGCGGGAGTGGCTACGAGCAGTACTTC; cdr3_aa: CASSLGGSGYEQYF
v_call: TRBV9; clone_size: NA; j_call: TRBJ2-7; d_call: TRBD1; cdr3_nt: TGTGCCAGCAGCGCGGAACCGGGACAGCAGTTCCACGAGCAGTACTTC; cdr3_aa: CASSAEPGQQFHEQYF
v_call: TRBV9; clone_size: NA; j_call: TRBJ1-1; d_call: TRBD1; cdr3_nt: TGTGCCAGCAGCGTGCGGACAGGGGGCTCTGAAGCTTTCTTT; cdr3_aa: CASSVRTGGSEAFF
v_call: TRBV5-1; clone_size: NA; j_call: TRBJ1-1; d_call: NA; cdr3_nt: TGCGCCAGCAGCCGGACGGGCCAACAGAACACTGAAGCTTTCTTT; cdr3_aa: CASSRTGQQNTEAFF
v_call: TRBV12-3/TRBV12-4; clone_size: NA; j_call: TRBJ1-2; d_call: TRBD1; cdr3_nt: TGTGCCAGCAGTTATGGGACAGCAAACTATGGCTACACCTTC; cdr3_aa: CASSYGTANYGYTF
v_call: TRBV9; clone_size: NA; j_call: TRBJ2-3; d_call: TRBD1; cdr3_nt: TGTGCCAGCAGCGTATACGACAGGGCTTCCCCAGATACGCAGTATTTT; cdr3_aa: CASSVYDRASPDTQYF
v_call: TRBV3-1; clone_size: NA; j_call: TRBJ2-1; d_call: TRBD2; cdr3_nt: TGTGCCAGCAGTCCGGGGGGCTCCTACAATGAGCAGTTCTTC; cdr3_aa: CASSPGGSYNEQFF
v_call: TRBV5-4; clone_size: NA; j_call: TRBJ2-7; d_call: NA; cdr3_nt: TGTGCCAGCAGCCCTTATCTAGGACGCGAGCAGTACTTC; cdr3_aa: CASSPYLGREQYF
v_call: TRBV5-1; clone_size: NA; j_call: TRBJ2-5; d_call: NA; cdr3_nt: TGCGCCAGCAGTGGACACCCGTACCAAGAGACCCAGTACTTC; cdr3_aa: CASSGHPYQETQYF
v_call: TRBV3-1; clone_size: NA; j_call: TRBJ2-3; d_call: NA; cdr3_nt: TGTGCCAGCAGCCGGGGGGGCCTCGATACGCAGTATTTT; cdr3_aa: CASSRGGLDTQYF
v_call: TRBV13; clone_size: few; j_call: TRBJ2-7; d_call: NA; cdr3_nt: TGTGCCAGCACCCCCTGGGGAGTCGGCGCGACAAGCGATACCTACGAGCAGTACTTC; cdr3_aa: CASTPWGVGATSDTYEQYF
v_call: TRBV6-5; clone_size: few; j_call: TRBJ1-6; d_call: NA; cdr3_nt: TGTGCCAGCAGTTACTCAGGGAGGAATAATTCACCCCTCCACTTT; cdr3_aa: CASSYSGRNNSPLHF
v_call: TRBV15; clone_size: NA; j_call: TRBJ1-5; d_call: NA; cdr3_nt: TGTGCCACCAGCAGGGGACTCCCTAGCAATCAGCCCCAGCATTTT; cdr3_aa: CATSRGLPSNQPQHF